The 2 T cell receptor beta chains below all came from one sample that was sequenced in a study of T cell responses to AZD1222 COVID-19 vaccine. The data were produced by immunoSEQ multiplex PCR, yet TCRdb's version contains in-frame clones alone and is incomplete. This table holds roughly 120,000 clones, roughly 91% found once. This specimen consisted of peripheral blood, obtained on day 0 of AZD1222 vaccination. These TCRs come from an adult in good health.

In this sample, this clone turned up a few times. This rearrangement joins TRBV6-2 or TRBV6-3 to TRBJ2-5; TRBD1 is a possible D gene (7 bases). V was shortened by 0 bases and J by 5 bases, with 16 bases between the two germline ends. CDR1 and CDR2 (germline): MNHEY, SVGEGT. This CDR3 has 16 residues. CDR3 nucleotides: TGTGCCAGCAGTTACTCGATGTTTGCAGGGGGGGAGACCCAGTACTTC. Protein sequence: CASSYSMFAGGETQYF.

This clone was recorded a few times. The chain's CDR3 is CASSAGSTNEKLFF. DNA for the CDR3: TGTGCCAGCAGCGCGGGTTCAACTAATGAAAAACTGTTTTTT. This chain connects TRBV2 to TRBJ1-4; unclear D gene. Per germline, CDR1 SNHLY and CDR2 FYNNEI. V was trimmed by 6 bases and J by 0 bases, leaving 8 bases between them. The CDR3 contains 14 residues.